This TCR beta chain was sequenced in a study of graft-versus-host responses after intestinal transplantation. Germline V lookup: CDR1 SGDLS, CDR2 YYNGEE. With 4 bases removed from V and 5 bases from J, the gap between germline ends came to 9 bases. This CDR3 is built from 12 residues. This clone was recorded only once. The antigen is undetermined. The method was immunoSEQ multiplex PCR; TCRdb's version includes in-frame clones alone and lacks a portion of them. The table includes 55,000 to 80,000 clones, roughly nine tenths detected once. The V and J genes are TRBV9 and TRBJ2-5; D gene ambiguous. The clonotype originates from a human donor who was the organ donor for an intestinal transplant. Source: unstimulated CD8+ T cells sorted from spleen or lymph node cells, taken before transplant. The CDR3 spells CASSPSSETQYF. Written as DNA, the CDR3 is TGTGCCAGCAGCCCCAGTAGCGAGACCCAGTACTTC.